Here is one T cell receptor beta chain with its context. Its antigen is not identified. The entry originates in a study of blood T cells in healthy people across ages. About the study: Every two T cells gave about one barcoded beta molecule via template switching. Study-wide points: Estimates of diversity drawn from one million T cells were considered underestimates.

The CDR3 loop spans 18 amino acids. From germline, CDR1 is SGHRS and CDR2 YFSETQ. Together with a sample-barcoded 5' primer, a J-beta primer mix was included in a second PCR lasting roughly 6 to 12 cycles. TCRdb redid the calling of the 5' RACE reads with MiXCR, one entry per CDR3 protein. Of 980,000 or so distinct CDR3 sequences listed, 40% to 60% were seen once; the top ten hold over 10%. The total RNA that was extracted per sample amounted to at least 6 micrograms. This chain joins TRBV5-1 and TRBJ2-1; 9 positions agree with TRBD2. The DNA end is more similar to TRBJ2-7, so the J call may be wrong. The clonotype originates from a man aged 30 to 45 in good health. The sample consisted of blood. The CDR3 sequence: CASRLTLAGVSSYNEQYF. In nucleotides, the CDR3 is TGCGCCAGCCGACTGACTTTAGCGGGAGTTAGCTCCTACAATGAGCAGTACTTC.